What follows is one TCR beta chain and its context. This specimen comes from a study of CD8+ T cells in alopecia areata. The CDR3 totals 14 residues. CDR1 is MGHRA, CDR2 YSYEKL, per germline. Trimming removed 1 base at V and 8 bases at J, with 14 bases between. Extraction of RNA preceded its reverse transcription into cDNA, which served as the sequencing template. The protocol was immunoSEQ multiplex PCR, while the TCRdb copy is restricted to in-frame clones and leaves out a portion. The data show around 100,000 clones, less than 70% seen once. Sequences were obtained from CD4+ T cells sorted from blood. The rearrangement uses TRBV4-1 and TRBJ1-2; D not certain. This TCR was sampled from a human donor in good health. The CDR3 DNA follows: TGCGCCAGCAGCCAAGTGCAGCCCTATGGGGGCTACACCTTC. It translates to CASSQVQPYGGYTF.